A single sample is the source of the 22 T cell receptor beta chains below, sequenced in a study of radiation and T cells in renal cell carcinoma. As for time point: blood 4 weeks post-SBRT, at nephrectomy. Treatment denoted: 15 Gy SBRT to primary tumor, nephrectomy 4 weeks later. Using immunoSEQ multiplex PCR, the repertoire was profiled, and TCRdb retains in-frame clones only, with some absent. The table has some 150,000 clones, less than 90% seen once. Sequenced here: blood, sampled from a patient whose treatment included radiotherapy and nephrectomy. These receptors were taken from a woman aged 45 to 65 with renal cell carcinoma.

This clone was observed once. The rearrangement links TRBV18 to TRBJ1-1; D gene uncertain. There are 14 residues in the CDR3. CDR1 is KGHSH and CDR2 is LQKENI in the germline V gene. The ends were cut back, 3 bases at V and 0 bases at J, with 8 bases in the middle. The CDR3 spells CASSPRVMNTEAFF. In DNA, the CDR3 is TGTGCCAGCTCACCTAGAGTCATGAACACTGAAGCTTTCTTT.

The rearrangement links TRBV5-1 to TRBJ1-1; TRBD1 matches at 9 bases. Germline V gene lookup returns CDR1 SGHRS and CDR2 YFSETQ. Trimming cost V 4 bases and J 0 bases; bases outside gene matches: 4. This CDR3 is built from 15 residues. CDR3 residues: CASSTGTGMNTEAFF. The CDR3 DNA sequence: TGCGCCAGCAGCACCGGGACAGGGATGAACACTGAAGCTTTCTTT.

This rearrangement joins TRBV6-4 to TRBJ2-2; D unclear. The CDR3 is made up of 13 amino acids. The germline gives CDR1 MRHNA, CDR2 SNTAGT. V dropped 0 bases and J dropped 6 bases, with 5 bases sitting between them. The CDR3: CASSDSPSGELFF. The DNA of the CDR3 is TGTGCCAGCAGTGACTCCCCTTCCGGGGAGCTGTTTTTT.

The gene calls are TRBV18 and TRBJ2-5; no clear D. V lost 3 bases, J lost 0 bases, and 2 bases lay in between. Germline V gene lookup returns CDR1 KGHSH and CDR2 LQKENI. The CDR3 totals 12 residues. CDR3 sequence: CASSPYQETQYF. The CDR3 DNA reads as TGTGCCAGCTCACCGTACCAAGAGACCCAGTACTTC.

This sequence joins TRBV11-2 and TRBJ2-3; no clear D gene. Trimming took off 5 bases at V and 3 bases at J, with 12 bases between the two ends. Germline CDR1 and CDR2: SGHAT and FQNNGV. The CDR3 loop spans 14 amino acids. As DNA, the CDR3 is TGTGCCAGCAGCCCCATAGCTCGTACAGATACGCAGTATTTT. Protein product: CASSPIARTDTQYF.

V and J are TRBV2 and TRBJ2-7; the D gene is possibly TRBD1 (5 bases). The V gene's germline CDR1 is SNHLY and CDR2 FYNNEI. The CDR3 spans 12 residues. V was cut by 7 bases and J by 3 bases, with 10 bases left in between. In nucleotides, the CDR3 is TGTGCCAGCAATCGTCAGGGCTACGAGCAGTACTTC. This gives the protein CASNRQGYEQYF.

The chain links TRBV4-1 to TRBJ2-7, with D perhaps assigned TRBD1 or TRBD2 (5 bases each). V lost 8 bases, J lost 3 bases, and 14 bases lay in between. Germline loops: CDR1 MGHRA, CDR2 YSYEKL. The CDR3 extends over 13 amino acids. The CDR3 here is CASGWGSGYEQYF. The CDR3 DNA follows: TGCGCCAGCGGTTGGGGGAGTGGCTACGAGCAGTACTTC.

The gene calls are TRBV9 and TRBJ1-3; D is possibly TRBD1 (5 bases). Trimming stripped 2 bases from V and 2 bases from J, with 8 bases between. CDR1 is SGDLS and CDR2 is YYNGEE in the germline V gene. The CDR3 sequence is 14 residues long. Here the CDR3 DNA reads TGTGCCAGCAGCGTTCAGGGCGCTGGAAACACCATATATTTT. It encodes CASSVQGAGNTIYF.

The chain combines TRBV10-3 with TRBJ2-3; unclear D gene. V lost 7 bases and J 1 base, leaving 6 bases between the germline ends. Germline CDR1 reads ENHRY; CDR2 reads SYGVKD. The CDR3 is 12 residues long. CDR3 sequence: CAITDGTDTQYF. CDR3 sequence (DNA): TGTGCCATCACGGACGGCACAGATACGCAGTATTTT.

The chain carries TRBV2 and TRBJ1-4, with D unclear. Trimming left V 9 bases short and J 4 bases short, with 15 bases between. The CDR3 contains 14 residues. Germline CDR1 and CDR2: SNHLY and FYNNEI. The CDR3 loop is CASSSRPFNEKLFF. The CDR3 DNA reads TGTGCCAGTAGTAGTAGACCGTTTAATGAAAAACTGTTTTTT.

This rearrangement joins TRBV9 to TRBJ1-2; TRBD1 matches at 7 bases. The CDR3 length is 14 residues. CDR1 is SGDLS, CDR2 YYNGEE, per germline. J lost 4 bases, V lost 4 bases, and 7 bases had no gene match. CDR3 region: CASSLEQGSYGYTF. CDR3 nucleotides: TGTGCCAGCAGCCTCGAACAGGGGTCCTATGGCTACACCTTC.

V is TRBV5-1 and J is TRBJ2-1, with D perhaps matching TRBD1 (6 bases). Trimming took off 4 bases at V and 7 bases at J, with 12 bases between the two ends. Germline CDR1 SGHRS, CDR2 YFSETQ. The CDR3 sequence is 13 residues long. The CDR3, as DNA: TGCGCCAGCAGCCTCGGACAGACTAATGAGCAGTTCTTC. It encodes CASSLGQTNEQFF.

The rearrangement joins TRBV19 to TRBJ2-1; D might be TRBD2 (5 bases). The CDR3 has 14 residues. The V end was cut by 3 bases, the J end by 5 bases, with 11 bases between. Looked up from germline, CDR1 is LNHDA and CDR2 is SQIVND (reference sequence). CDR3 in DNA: TGTGCCAGTAGTATCGTCGGGAACCACAATGAGCAGTTCTTC. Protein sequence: CASSIVGNHNEQFF.

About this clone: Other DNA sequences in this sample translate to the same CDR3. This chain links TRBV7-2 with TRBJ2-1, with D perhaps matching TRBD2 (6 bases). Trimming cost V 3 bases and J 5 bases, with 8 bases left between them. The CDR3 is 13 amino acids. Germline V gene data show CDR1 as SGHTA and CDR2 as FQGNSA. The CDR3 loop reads CASSLGLNNEQFF. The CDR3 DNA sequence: TGTGCCAGCAGCTTGGGACTTAACAATGAGCAGTTCTTC.

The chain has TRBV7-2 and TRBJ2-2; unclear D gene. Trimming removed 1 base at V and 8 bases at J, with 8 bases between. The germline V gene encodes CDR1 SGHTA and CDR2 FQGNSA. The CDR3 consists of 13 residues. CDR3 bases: TGTGCCAGCAGCTTAGGCCCAGCTGGGGAGCTGTTTTTT. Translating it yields CASSLGPAGELFF.

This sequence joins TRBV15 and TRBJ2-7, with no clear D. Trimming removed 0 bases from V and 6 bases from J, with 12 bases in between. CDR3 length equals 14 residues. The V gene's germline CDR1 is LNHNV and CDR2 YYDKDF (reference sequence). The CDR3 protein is CATSRDALVSEQYF. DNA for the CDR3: TGTGCCACCAGCAGAGATGCCCTAGTCAGCGAGCAGTACTTC.

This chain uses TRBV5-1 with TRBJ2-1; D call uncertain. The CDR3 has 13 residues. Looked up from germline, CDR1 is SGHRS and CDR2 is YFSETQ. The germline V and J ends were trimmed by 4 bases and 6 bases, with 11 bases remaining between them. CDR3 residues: CASSLGSGNEQFF. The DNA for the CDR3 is TGCGCCAGCAGCCTAGGGTCGGGCAATGAGCAGTTCTTC.

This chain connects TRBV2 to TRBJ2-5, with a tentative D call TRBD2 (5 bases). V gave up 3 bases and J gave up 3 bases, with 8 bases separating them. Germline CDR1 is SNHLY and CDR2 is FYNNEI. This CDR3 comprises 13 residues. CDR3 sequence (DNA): TGTGCCAGCAGTGAGAGGAGGAAAGAGACCCAGTACTTC. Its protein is CASSERRKETQYF.

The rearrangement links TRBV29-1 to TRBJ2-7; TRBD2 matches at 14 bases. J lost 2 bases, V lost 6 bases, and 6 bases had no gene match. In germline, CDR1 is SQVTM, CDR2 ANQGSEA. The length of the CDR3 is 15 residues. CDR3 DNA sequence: TGCAGCGTGGGGACTAGCGGGGGATTAGCCTACGAGCAGTACTTC. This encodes CSVGTSGGLAYEQYF.

CDR3 protein: CASSTREIYGYTF. The DNA of the CDR3 is TGTGCCAGCAGTACAAGGGAGATCTATGGCTACACCTTC. This rearrangement joins TRBV6-5 to TRBJ1-2; D gene uncertain. The CDR3 length is 13 residues. V shed 5 bases and J shed 4 bases, with 11 bases lying between them. The V gene's germline CDR1 is MNHEY and CDR2 SVGAGI.

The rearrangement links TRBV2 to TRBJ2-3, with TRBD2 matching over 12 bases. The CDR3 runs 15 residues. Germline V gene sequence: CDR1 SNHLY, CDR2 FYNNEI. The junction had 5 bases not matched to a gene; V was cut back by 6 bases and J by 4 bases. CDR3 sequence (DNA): TGTGCCAGCAGAAGAACTAGCGGGGGGCCAGATACGCAGTATTTT. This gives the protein CASRRTSGGPDTQYF.

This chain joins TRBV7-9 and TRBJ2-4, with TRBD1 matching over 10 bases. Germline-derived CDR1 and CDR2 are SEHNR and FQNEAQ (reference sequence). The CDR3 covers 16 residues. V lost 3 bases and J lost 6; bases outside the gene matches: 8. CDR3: CASSFTGTGERNIQYF. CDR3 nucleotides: TGTGCCAGCAGCTTCACTGGGACAGGGGAACGAAACATTCAGTACTTC. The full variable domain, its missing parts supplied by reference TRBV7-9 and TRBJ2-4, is DTGVSQNPRHKITKRGQNVTFRCDPISEHNRLYWYRQTLGQGPEFLTYFQNEAQLEKSRLLSDRFSAERPKGSFSTLEIQRTEQGDSAMYLCASSFTGTGERNIQYFGAGTRLSVL.